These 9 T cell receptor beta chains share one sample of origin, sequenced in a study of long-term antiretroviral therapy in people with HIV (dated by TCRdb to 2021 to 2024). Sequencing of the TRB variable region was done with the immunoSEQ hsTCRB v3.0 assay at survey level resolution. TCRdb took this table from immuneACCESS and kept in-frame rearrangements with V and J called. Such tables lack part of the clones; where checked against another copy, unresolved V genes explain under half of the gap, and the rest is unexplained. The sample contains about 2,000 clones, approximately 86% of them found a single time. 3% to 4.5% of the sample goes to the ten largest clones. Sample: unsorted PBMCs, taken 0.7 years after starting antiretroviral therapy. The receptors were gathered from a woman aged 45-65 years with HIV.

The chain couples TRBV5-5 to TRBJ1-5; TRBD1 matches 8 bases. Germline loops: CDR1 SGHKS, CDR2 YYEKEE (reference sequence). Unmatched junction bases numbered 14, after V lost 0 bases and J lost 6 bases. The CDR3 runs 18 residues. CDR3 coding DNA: TGTGCCAGCAGCTTGGTAGGGGACAGACAGGGGCGAGGTCAGCCCCAGCATTTT. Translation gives CASSLVGDRQGRGQPQHF.

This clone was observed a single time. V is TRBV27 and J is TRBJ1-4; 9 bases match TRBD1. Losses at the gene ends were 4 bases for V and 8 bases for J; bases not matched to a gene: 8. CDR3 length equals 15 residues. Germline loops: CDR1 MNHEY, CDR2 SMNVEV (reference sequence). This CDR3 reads CASSSPGQGPEKLFF. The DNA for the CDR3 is TGTGCCAGCAGTTCTCCGGGACAGGGACCAGAAAAACTGTTTTTT.

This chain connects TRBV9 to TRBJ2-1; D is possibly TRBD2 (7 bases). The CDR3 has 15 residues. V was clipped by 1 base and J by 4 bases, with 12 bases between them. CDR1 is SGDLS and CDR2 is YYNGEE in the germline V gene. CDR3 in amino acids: CASSVPGGGYNEQFF. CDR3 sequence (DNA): TGTGCCAGCAGCGTACCGGGGGGCGGATACAATGAGCAGTTCTTC.

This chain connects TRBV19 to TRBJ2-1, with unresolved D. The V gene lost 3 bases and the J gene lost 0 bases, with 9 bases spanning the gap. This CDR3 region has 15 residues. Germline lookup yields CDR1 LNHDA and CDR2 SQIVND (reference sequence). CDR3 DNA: TGTGCCAGTAGTATTTTACTTAGCTCCTACAATGAGCAGTTCTTC. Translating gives CASSILLSSYNEQFF.

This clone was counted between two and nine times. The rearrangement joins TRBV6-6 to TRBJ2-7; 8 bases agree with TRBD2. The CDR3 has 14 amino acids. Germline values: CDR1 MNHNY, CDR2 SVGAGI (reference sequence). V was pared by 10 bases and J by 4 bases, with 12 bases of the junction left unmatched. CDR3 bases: TGTGCCACTGCTAGGACTAGCAATGATTACGAGCAGTACTTC. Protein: CATARTSNDYEQYF.

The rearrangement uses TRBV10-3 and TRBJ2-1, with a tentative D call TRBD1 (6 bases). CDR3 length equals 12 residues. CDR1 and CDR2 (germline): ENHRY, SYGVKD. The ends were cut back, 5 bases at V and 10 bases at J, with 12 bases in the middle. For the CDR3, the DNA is TGTGCCATCAGTCCAGACAGGCGGGAGCAGTTCTTC. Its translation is CAISPDRREQFF.

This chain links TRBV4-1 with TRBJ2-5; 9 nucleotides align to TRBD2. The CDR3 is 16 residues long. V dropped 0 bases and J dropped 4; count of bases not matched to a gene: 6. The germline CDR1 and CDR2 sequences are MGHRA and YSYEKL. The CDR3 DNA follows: TGCGCCAGCAGCCAAGAATTAGCGGGGGTAGTAGAGACCCAGTACTTC. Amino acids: CASSQELAGVVETQYF.

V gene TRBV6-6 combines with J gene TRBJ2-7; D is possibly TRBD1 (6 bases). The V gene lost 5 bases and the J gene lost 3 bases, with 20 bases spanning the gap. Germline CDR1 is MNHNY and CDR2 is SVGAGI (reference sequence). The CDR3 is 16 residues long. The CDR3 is CASSHKRDIGIYEQYF. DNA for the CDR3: TGTGCCAGCAGTCACAAGAGGGACATTGGAATCTACGAGCAGTACTTC.

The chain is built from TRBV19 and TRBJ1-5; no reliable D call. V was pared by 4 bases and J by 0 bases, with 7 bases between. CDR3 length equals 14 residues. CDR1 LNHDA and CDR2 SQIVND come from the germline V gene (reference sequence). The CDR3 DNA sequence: TGTGCCAGTAGTAACACGGTTAGCAATCAGCCCCAGCATTTT. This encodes CASSNTVSNQPQHF.